Presented here are 12 T cell receptor beta chains from one specimen sequenced in a study of molecular identifiers for immune sequencing clone quantification. TCRdb analysed the PCR reads with MiXCR anew, one entry per CDR3 protein. The sample includes about 640,000 distinct CDR3 sequences, less than 20% of them seen just once. The specimen was naive CD8+ T cells from blood, with Jurkat cell RNA spiked in. The subset was: FACS-sorted CD8+CD4-CCR7+CD45RA+ naive T cells. These receptors were taken from a human donor in good health. Some libraries in this study had Jurkat cell RNA spiked in.

This clonotype was recorded many times. The chain employs TRBV7-9 and TRBJ1-4; perhaps TRBD1 as D (5 bases). The length of the CDR3 is 15 residues. The germline gives CDR1 SEHNR, CDR2 FQNEAQ (reference sequence). Trimming pared 0 bases from V and 8 bases from J, leaving 13 bases between. CDR3 in amino acids: CASSLAEAGKEKLFF. The CDR3, as DNA: TGTGCCAGCAGCTTAGCGGAGGCAGGGAAGGAAAAACTGTTTTTT. The whole variable domain, remainder taken from reference TRBV7-9 and TRBJ1-4, is DTGVSQNPRHKITKRGQNVTFRCDPISEHNRLYWYRQTLGQGPEFLTYFQNEAQLEKSRLLSDRFSAERPKGSFSTLEIQRTEQGDSAMYLCASSLAEAGKEKLFFGSGTQLSVL.

Note on this clonotype: This may arise from a read error, as a much more abundant clone is one base away. The CDR3 DNA follows: TGTGCCAGCGAGGGGGTTGAAGGCGGAGGAAGCTCCTACGAGCAGTACTTC. Translation gives CASEGVEGGGSSYEQYF. The chain has TRBV7-9 and TRBJ2-7, with TRBD1 as a possible D gene (6 bases). The V gene's germline CDR1 is SEHNR and CDR2 FQNEAQ (reference sequence). The CDR3 is 17 amino acids. V lost 8 bases and J lost 0, with 23 bases in between.

There are a few counts of this clonotype. The gene calls are TRBV6-5 and TRBJ2-7, with 8 bases lining up with TRBD2. The germline V gene has CDR1 MNHEY and CDR2 SVGAGI. The V segment lost 11 bases and the J segment 3 bases; nucleotides outside the gene matches: 3. The CDR3 is 11 residues long. The CDR3 region is CACGRNYEQYF. The CDR3 DNA sequence: TGTGCCTGCGGGAGGAACTACGAGCAGTACTTC.

This clonotype was recorded at least ten times. The gene calls are TRBV28 and TRBJ1-5, with D hard to call. The CDR3 runs 16 residues. V was shortened by 6 bases and J by 3 bases, with 18 bases between the two germline ends. CDR1 MDHEN and CDR2 SYDVKM come from the germline V gene. The CDR3, as DNA: TGTGCCAGCAGCCCGGCGGGCAACGTTAACAATCAGCCCCAGCATTTT. It translates to CASSPAGNVNNQPQHF. The full variable domain, rest sourced from reference TRBV28 and TRBJ1-5, is DVKVTQSSRYLVKRTGEKVFLECVQDMDHENMFWYRQDPGLGLRLIYFSYDVKMKEKGDIPEGYSVSREKKERFSLILESASTNQTSMYLCASSPAGNVNNQPQHFGDGTRLSIL.

This clonotype was recorded many times. This chain connects TRBV29-1 to TRBJ1-3; 8 bases map to TRBD1. Germline CDR1 SQVTM, CDR2 ANQGSEA. V gave up 6 bases and J gave up 0 bases; unmatched junction bases: 4. This CDR3 has 14 amino acids. CDR3 region: CSVTGTGSGNTIYF. CDR3 coding DNA: TGCAGCGTGACCGGGACAGGCTCTGGAAACACCATATATTTT.

There are many counts of this clonotype. V and J are TRBV7-9 and TRBJ2-7; D uncertain. V gave up 1 base and J gave up 6 bases, with 16 bases separating them. The germline V gene encodes CDR1 SEHNR and CDR2 FQNEAQ (reference sequence). The CDR3 is 15 residues long. Here the CDR3 DNA reads TGTGCCAGCAGCTTAGAGTCCTGGGCCCCCGGCGAGCAGTACTTC. It yields the protein CASSLESWAPGEQYF.

With regard to this clonotype: Since a much larger clone is just one base distant, this may be a read error. V is TRBV7-9 and J is TRBJ1-4; D gene ambiguous. The CDR3 runs to 13 residues. V lost 8 bases and J 7 bases, leaving 14 bases between the germline ends. CDR1 is SEHNR, CDR2 FQNEAQ, per germline (reference sequence). The CDR3 coding sequence is TGTGCCAGCGGCCCTCGGAATAGTGAAAAACTGTTTTTT. Its protein is CASGPRNSEKLFF.

This clonotype was seen ten or more times. V gene TRBV29-1 combines with J gene TRBJ1-2; D is uncertain. Germline V gene lookup returns CDR1 SQVTM and CDR2 ANQGSEA. The V gene lost 7 bases and the J gene lost 0 bases, with 12 bases spanning the gap. The CDR3 runs 13 residues. This CDR3 reads CSASDGSNYGYTF. The CDR3 region has the DNA TGCAGCGCATCGGACGGCTCTAACTATGGCTACACCTTC.

This clonotype was seen at least ten times. The chain couples TRBV5-4 to TRBJ2-7; D might be TRBD1 (6 bases). The V end lost 0 bases, the J end lost 2 bases, and 12 bases lay between the germline ends. CDR3 length equals 15 residues. Germline CDR1 is SGHNT and CDR2 is YYREEE (reference sequence). CDR3 sequence reads: CASSLDQGLTYEQYF. For the CDR3, the DNA is TGTGCCAGCAGCTTGGACCAGGGGCTAACCTACGAGCAGTACTTC.

The chain is built from TRBV4-1 and TRBJ2-7; TRBD2 matches 13 bases. Germline V gene sequence: CDR1 MGHRA, CDR2 YSYEKL. The CDR3 is made up of 19 amino acids. V shed 0 bases and J 0 bases; nucleotides not matched to a gene: 8. This CDR3 reads CASSQDGTSGALSSYEQYF. The CDR3 nucleotides are TGCGCCAGCAGCCAAGATGGGACTAGCGGGGCACTAAGCTCCTACGAGCAGTACTTC.

This clonotype was detected a few times. The gene calls are TRBV5-8 and TRBJ2-7; TRBD2 aligns across 11 bases. V dropped 3 bases and J dropped 0; count of bases not matched to a gene: 11. This CDR3 has 18 amino acids. Germline V gene sequence: CDR1 SGHTS, CDR2 YDEGEE. This CDR3 reads CASSSEQRLAGSSYEQYF. The CDR3 DNA reads as TGTGCCAGCAGCTCCGAACAGAGACTAGCGGGGAGCTCCTACGAGCAGTACTTC.

Ten or more counts support this clonotype. CDR3 nucleotides: TGTGCCAGCAGCTTAGGAAGGGGCAGGATCCGCTCTGGGGCCAACGTCCTGACTTTC. This encodes CASSLGRGRIRSGANVLTF. The rearrangement uses TRBV11-2 and TRBJ2-6; D perhaps matches TRBD1 (5 bases). Looked up from germline, CDR1 is SGHAT and CDR2 is FQNNGV. CDR3 size: 19 residues. The V end lost 1 base, the J end lost 0 bases, and 16 bases lay between the germline ends.